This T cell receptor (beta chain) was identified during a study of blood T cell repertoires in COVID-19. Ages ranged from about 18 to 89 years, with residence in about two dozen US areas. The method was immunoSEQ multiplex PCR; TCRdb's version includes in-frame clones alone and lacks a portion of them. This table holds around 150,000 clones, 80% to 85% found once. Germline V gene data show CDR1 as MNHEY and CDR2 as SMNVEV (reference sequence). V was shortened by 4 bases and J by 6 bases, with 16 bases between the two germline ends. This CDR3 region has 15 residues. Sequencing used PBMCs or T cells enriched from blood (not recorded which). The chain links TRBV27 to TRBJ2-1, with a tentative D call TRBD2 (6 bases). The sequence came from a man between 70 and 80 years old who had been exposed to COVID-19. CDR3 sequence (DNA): TGTGCCAGCAGTTCTTCAGGACTAAAAGGCAATGAGCAGTTCTTC. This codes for CASSSSGLKGNEQFF.